One sample yielded the 3 T cell receptor beta chains listed below, sequenced in a study of beta chain features in type 1 diabetes. Study outcomes and limitations: Researchers report that Type 1 diabetes patients had moderately but significantly shorter TCRB CDR3s across all four CD4+ subsets.

The antigens of these receptors remain unknown. Sequencing targeted expressed TCRB transcripts, as all isolated RNA had been reverse transcribed. Method: immunoSEQ multiplex PCR; TCRdb's copy keeps in-frame clones and lacks some. Counted here are about 700,000 clones, 13% occurring once; the ten biggest clones make up less than 0.025%. Sequencing was carried out using naive CD4+ T cells from blood. These receptors were taken from a man aged 18 to 30 with type 1 diabetes.

This chain links TRBV5-8 with TRBJ2-3; D possibly matches TRBD1 or TRBD2 (5 bases each). There are 14 residues in the CDR3. Trimming shortened V by 4 bases and J by 2 bases, and 11 bases separated the two germline ends. Germline V gives CDR1 SGHTS, CDR2 YDEGEE. The CDR3 region is CASSGRDLTDTQYF. For the CDR3, the DNA is TGTGCCAGCAGCGGCCGGGACCTCACAGATACGCAGTATTTT.

V usage is TRBV6-5 and J usage is TRBJ2-7, with D perhaps TRBD1 (5 bases). The CDR3 loop spans 14 amino acids. Trimming cost V 3 bases and J 2 bases, with 11 bases left between them. Germline V lookup: CDR1 MNHEY, CDR2 SVGAGI. The CDR3 protein is CASSYTQEPYEQYF. The CDR3 nucleotides are TGTGCCAGCAGTTATACACAGGAACCCTACGAGCAGTACTTC.

This clone has only a few counts. The CDR3: CASSQDPGGTPSREQYF. The CDR3 DNA reads as TGCGCCAGCAGCCAAGATCCAGGGGGCACCCCGTCGCGGGAGCAGTACTTC. The chain joins TRBV4-1 to TRBJ2-7; 8 bases align to TRBD1. The CDR3 has 17 amino acids. J lost 7 bases, V lost 0 bases, and 14 bases had no gene match. CDR1 and CDR2 from the germline V gene are MGHRA and YSYEKL.